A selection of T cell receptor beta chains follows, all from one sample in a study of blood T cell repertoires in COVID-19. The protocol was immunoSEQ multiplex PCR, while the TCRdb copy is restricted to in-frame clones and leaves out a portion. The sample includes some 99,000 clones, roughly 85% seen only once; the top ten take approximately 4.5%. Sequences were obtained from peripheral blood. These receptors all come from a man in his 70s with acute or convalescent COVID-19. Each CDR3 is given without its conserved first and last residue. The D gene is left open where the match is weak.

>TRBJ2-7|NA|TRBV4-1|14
ASSHQETPPSSEQY
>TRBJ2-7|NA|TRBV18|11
ASSPPVRDEQY
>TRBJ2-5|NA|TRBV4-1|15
ASSQDGSQGGRETQY
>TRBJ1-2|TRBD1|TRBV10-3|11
AMRGDRDYGYT
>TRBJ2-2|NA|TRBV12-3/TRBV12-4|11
ASSLARGGELF
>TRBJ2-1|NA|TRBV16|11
ASSQEVGTHPF
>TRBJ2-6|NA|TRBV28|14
ASSYLGAGGANVLT
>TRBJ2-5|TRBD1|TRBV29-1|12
SFIPRGWQETQY
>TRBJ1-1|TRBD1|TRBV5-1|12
ASSPRGIDTEAF
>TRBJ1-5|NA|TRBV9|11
ASSGDINQPQH
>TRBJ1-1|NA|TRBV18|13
ASSPQSYVNTEAF
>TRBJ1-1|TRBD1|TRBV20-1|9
SARGQVKAF
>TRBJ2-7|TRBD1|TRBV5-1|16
ASSLTFPGQSSSYEQY
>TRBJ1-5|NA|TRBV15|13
ATSRDAGSNQPQH
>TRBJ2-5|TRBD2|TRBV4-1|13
ASSQGGLAGETQY
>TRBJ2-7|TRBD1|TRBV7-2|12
ASSFYRGQYEQY
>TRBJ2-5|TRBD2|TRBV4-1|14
ASSQVGLAGKETQY
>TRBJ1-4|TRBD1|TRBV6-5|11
ASRRTGLEKLF
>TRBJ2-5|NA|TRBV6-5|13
ASSTTGSAQETQY
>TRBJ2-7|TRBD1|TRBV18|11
ASQGTGLNEQY
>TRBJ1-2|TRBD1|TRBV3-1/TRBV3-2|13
ASSPWTGANYGYT
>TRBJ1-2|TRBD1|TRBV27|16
ASSLRGDLYRGGYGYT
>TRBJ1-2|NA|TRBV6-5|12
ASARREAYYGYT
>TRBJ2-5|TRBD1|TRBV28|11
ASSRGQGKTQY
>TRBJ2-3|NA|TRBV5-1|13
ASSLGTGWTDTQY
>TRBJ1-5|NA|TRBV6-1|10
ASSERGQPQH
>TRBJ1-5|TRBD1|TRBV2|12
ASKRDRANQPQH
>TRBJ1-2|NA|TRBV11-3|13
ASSRLRPRQLYYT
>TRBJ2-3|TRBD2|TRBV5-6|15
ASSLVVAGGPTDTQY
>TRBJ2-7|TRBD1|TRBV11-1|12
ASSVTGTGYEQY
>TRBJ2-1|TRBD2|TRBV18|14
ASSPPGLAGAHEQF
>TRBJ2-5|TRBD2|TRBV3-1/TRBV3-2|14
ASSQVRAGGRSPQY
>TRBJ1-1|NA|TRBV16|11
ASSRGRGTEAF
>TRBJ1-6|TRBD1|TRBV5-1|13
ASSSQGDDASPLH
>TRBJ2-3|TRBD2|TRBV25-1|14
ASTQGAGGFTDTQY
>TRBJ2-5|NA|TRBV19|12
ASSPAGFQETQY
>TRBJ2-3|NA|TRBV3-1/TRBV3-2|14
ASSPEGGSAADTQY
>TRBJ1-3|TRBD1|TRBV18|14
ASSPSAGQGGNTIY
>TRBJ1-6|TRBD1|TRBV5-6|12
ASRSTGGNSPLH
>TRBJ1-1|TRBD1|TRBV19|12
ASSTPTGLSEAF
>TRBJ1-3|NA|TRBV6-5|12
ACYRDYSGNTIY
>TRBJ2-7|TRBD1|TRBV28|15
ASSPRPGQGLSGEQY
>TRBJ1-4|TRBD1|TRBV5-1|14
ASSSSQGFRNEKLF
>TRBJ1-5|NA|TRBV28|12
ASSLTDSNQPQH
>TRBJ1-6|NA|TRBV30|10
AWSDSNSPLH
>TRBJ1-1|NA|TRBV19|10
ASSEIGAEAF
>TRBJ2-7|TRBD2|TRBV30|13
AWSVPAGGTNEQY
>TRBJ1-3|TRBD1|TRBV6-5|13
ASNARGRQGNTIY
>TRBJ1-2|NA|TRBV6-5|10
ASSFNREGYT
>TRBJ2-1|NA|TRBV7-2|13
ASSFRGNPYNEQF
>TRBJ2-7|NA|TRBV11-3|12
ASSLGSATYEQY
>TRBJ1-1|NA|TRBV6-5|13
ASSSERQKNTEAF
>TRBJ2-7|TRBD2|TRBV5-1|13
ASSLSGGASYEQY
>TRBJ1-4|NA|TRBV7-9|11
ASSLEGGEKLF
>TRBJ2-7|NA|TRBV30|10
AADQGAYEQY
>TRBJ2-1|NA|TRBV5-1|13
ASSPDGASYNEQF
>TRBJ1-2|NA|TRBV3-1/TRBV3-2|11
ASSQLGRGGYT